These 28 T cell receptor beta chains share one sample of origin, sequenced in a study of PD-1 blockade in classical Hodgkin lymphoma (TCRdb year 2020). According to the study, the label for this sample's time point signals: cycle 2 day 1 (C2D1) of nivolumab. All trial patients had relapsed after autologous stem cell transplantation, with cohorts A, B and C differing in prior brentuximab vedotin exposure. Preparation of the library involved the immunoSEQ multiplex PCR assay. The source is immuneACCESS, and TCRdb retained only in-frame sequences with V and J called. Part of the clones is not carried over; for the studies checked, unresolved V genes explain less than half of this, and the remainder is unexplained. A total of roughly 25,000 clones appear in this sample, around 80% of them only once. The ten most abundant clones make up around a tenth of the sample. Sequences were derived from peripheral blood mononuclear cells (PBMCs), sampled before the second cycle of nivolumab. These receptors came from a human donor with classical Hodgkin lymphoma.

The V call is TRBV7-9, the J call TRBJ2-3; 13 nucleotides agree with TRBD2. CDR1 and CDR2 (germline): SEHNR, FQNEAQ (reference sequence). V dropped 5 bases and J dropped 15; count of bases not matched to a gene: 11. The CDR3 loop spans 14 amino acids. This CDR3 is CASSPGLAGAICYF. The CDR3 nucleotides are TGTGCCAGCAGCCCAGGACTAGCGGGGGCCATATGTTATTTT. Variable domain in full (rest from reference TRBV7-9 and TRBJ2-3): DTGVSQNPRHKITKRGQNVTFRCDPISEHNRLYWYRQTLGQGPEFLTYFQNEAQLEKSRLLSDRFSAERPKGSFSTLEIQRTEQGDSAMYLCASSPGLAGAICYFGPGTRLTVL.

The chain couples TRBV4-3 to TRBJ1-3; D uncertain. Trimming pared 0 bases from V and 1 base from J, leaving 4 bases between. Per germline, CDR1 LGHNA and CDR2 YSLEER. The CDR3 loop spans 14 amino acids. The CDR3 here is CASSQDRSGNTIYF. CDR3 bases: TGCGCCAGCAGCCAAGACAGGTCTGGAAACACCATATATTTT.

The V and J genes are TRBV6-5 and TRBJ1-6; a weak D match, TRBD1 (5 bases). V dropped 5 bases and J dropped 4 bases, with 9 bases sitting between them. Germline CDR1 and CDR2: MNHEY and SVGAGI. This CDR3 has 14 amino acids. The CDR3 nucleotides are TGTGCCAGCAGTGGTGAGGGGTATAATTCACCCCTCCACTTT. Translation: CASSGEGYNSPLHF.

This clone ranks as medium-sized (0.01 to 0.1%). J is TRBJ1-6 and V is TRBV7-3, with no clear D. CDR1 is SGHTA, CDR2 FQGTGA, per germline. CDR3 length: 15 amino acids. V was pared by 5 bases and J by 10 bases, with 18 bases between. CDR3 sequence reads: CASSPRGGERSPLHF. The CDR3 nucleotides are TGTGCCAGCAGCCCCCGCGGTGGCGAGAGGTCACCCCTCCACTTT.

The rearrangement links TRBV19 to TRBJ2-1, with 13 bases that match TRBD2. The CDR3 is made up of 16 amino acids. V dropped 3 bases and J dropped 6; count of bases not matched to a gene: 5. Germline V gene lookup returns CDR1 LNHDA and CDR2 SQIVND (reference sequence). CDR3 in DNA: TGTGCCAGTAGTATCTCACTAGCGGGGGGGCGCAATGAGCAGTTCTTC. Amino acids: CASSISLAGGRNEQFF.

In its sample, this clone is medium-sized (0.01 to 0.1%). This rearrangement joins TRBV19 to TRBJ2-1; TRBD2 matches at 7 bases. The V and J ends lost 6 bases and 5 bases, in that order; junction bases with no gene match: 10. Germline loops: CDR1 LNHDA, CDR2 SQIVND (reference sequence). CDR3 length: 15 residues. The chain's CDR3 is CASSLGLRGNNEQFF. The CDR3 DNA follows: TGTGCCAGTAGCCTCGGGTTGCGGGGGAACAATGAGCAGTTCTTC.

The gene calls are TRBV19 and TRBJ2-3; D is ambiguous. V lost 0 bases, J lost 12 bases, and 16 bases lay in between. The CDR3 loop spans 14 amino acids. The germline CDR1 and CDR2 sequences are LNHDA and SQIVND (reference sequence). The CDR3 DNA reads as TGTGCCAGTAGTATAGACCCCCGAACGAAGGGTCAGTATTTT. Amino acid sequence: CASSIDPRTKGQYF.

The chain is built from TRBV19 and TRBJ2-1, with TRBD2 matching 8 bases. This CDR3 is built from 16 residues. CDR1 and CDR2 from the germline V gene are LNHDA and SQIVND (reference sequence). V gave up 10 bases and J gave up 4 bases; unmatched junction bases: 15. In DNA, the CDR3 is TGTGCCACCGAACGGGCGGTCGGGGGGGCGTACAATGAGCAGTTCTTC. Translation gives CATERAVGGAYNEQFF.

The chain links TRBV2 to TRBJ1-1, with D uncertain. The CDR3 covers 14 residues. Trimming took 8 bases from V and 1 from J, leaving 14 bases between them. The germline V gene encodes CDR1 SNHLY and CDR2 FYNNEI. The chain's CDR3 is CASLAGPANTEAFF. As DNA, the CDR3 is TGTGCCAGCCTCGCCGGACCAGCGAACACTGAAGCTTTCTTT.

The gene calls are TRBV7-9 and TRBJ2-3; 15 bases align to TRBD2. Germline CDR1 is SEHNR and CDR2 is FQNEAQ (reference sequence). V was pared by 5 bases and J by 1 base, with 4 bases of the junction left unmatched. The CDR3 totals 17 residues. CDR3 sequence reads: CASSGLAGGPGTDTQYF. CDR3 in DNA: TGTGCCAGCAGCGGACTAGCGGGGGGGCCGGGCACAGATACGCAGTATTTT.

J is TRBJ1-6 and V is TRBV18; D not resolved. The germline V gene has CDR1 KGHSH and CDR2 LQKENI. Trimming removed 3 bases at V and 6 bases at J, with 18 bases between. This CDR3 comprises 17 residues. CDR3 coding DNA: TGTGCCAGCTCACCCCAACGCTCCGGGAATGCTAATTCACCCCTCCACTTT. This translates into CASSPQRSGNANSPLHF.

Here the CDR3 reads CASRAPYEQYF. CDR3 coding DNA: TGTGCCAGCAGGGCTCCCTACGAGCAGTACTTC. The rearrangement links TRBV6-1 to TRBJ2-7; D is undetermined. The germline CDR1 and CDR2 sequences are MNHNS and SASEGT. This CDR3 comprises 11 residues. Trimming cost V 6 bases and J 2 bases, with 5 bases left between them.

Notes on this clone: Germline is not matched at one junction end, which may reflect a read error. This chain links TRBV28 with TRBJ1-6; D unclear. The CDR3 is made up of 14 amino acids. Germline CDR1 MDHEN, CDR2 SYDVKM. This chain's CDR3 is CASKSSPYNSPLHF. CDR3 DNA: TGTGCTAGCAAGTCATCCCCCTATAATTCACCCCTCCACTTT.

CDR3 amino acids: CASSQADTGTGANVLTF. The CDR3 nucleotides are TGCGCCAGCAGCCAAGCTGACACAGGGACTGGGGCCAACGTCCTGACTTTC. This sequence joins TRBV4-3 and TRBJ2-6, with TRBD1 as a possible D gene (6 bases). Germline loops: CDR1 LGHNA, CDR2 YSLEER. CDR3 length equals 17 residues. Trimming took off 1 base at V and 2 bases at J, with 12 bases between the two ends.

CDR3 nucleotide sequence: TGCGCCAGCGTGGAGGCTAGCAATCAGCCCCAGCATTTT. Protein sequence: CASVEASNQPQHF. The chain couples TRBV10-2 to TRBJ1-5, with unresolved D. Germline V CDR1 and CDR2: WSHSY, SAAADI. This CDR3 is built from 13 residues. The ends were cut back, 8 bases at V and 0 bases at J, with 8 bases in the middle.

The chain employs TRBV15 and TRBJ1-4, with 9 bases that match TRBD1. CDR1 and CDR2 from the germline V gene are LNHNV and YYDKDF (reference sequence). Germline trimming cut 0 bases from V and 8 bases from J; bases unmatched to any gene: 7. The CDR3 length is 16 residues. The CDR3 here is CATSRESGQGREKLFF. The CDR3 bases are TGTGCCACCAGCAGAGAATCGGGACAGGGCCGCGAAAAACTGTTTTTT.

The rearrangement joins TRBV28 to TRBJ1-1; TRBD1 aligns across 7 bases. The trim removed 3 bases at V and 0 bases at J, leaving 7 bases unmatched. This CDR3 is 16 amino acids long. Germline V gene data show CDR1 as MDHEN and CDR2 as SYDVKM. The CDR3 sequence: CASSFQTGYVNTEAFF. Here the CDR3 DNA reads TGTGCCAGCAGTTTCCAGACAGGGTACGTGAACACTGAAGCTTTCTTT.

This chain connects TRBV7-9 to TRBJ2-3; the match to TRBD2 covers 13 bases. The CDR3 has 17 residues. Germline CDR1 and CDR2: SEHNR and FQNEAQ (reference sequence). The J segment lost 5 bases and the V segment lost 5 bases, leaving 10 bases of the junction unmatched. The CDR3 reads CASSNSLAGGRQDTQYF. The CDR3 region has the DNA TGTGCCAGCAGCAACTCACTAGCGGGGGGGCGTCAAGATACGCAGTATTTT.

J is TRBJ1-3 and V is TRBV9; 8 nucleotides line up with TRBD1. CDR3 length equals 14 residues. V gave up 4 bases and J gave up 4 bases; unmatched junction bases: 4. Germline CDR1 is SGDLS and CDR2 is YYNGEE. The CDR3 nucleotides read TGTGCCAGCAGCTCCGGACAGGGAGGAAACACCATATATTTT. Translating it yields CASSSGQGGNTIYF.

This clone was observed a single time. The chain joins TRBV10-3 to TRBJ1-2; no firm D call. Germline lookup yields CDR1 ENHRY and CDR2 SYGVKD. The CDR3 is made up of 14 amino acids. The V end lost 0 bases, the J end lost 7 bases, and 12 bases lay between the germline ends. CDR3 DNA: TGTGCCATCAGTGAGTCGGAGCTAGGATCTGGCTACACCTTC. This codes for CAISESELGSGYTF.

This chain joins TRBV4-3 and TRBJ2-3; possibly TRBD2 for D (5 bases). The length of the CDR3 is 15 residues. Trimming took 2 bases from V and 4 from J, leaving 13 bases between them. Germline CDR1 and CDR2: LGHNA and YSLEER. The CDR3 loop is CASSQSRVRADTQYF. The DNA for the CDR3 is TGCGCCAGCAGCCAATCGAGGGTAAGGGCAGATACGCAGTATTTT.

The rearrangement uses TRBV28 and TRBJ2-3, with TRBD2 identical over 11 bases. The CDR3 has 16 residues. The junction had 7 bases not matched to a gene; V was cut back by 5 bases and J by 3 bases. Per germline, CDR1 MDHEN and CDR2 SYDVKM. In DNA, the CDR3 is TGTGCCAGCAGTCCCATAGCGGGGGGGCGGACAGATACGCAGTATTTT. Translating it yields CASSPIAGGRTDTQYF.

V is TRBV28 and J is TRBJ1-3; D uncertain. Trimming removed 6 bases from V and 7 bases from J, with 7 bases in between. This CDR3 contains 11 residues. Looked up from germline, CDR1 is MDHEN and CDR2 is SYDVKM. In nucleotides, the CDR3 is TGTGCCAGCAGCCTGATGAACACCATATATTTT. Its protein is CASSLMNTIYF.

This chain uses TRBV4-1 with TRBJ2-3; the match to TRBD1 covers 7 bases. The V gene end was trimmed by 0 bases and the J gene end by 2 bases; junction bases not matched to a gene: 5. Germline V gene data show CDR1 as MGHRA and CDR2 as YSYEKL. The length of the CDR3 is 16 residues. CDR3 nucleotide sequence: TGCGCCAGCAGCCAAGACAGGACAGGTCACACAGATACGCAGTATTTT. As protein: CASSQDRTGHTDTQYF.

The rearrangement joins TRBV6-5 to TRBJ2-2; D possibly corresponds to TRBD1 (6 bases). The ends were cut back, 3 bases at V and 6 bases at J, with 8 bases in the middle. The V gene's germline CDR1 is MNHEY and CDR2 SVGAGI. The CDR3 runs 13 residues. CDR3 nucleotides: TGTGCCAGCAGTTATAAGGGGGCCGGGGAGCTGTTTTTT. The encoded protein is CASSYKGAGELFF.

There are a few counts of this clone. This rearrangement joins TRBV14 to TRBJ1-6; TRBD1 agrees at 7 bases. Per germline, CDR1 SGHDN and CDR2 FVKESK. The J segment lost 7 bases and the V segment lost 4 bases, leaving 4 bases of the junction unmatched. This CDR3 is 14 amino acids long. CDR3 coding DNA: TGTGCCAGCAGCCGAGGGACAGTAAATTCACCCCTCCACTTT. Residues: CASSRGTVNSPLHF.

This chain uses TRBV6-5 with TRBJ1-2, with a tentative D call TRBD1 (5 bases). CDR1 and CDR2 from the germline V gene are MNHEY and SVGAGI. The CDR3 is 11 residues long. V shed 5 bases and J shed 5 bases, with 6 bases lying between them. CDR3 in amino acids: CASSQGYGYTF. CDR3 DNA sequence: TGTGCCAGCAGTCAGGGATATGGCTACACCTTC.

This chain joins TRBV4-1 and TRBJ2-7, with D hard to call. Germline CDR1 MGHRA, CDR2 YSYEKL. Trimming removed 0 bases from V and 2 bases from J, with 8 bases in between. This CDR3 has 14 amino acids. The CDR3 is CASSQDLGPYEQYF. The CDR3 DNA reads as TGCGCCAGCAGCCAAGATTTGGGCCCCTACGAGCAGTACTTC.